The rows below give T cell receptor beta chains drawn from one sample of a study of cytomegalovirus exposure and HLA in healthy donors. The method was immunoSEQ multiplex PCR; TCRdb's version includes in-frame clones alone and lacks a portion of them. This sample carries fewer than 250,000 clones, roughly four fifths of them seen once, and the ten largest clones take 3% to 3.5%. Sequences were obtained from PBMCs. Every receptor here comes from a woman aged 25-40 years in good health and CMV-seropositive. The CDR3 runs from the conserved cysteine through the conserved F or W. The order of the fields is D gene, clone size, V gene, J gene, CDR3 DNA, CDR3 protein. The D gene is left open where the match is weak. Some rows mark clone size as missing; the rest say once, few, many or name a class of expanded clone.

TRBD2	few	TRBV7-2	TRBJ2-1	TGTGCCAGCGGACTCCCTAGTAGCGGGAGGACCACCAATGAGCAGTTCTTC	CASGLPSSGRTTNEQFF
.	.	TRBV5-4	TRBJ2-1	TGTGCCAGCAGCTTCGGGGGAACTGAGCAGTTCTTC	CASSFGGTEQFF
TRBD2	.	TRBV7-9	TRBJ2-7	TGTGCCAGCAGCCGACTAGCGGGAACCTACGAGCAGTACTTC	CASSRLAGTYEQYF
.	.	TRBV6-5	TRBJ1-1	TGTGCCAGCAGTCCCCGGTCGGACACTGAAGCTTTCTTT	CASSPRSDTEAFF
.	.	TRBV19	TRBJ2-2	TGTGCCAGTTCCCCCGGACTGGACACCGGGGAGCTGTTTTTT	CASSPGLDTGELFF
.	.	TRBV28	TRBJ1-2	TGTGCCAGCAGTTCTCAGGATCTCTATGGCTACACCTTC	CASSSQDLYGYTF
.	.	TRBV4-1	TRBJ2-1	TGCGCCAGCAGCCAAGTCGATCTCAGGGATGAGCAGTTCTTC	CASSQVDLRDEQFF
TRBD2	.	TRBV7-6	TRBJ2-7	TGTGCCAGCAGCTTAGAGGGCGGGAGGGCCGACTACGAGCAGTACTTC	CASSLEGGRADYEQYF
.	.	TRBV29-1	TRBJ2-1	TGCAGCGTTAGTAGCGGTCCCTACAATGAGCAGTTCTTC	CSVSSGPYNEQFF
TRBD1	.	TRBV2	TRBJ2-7	TGTGCCGGAGGGACAGGGGACGAGCAGTACTTC	CAGGTGDEQYF
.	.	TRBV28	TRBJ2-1	TGTGCCAGTGACAAGAGCTCCTACAATGAGCAGTTCTTC	CASDKSSYNEQFF
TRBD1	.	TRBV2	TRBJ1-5	TGTGCCAGCAGTACTCCGGGACAGGGGGCCGGTCAGCCCCAGCATTTT	CASSTPGQGAGQPQHF
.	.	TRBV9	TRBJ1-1	TGTGCCAGCAGCGGACTCCGGGGGATCACTGAAGCTTTCTTT	CASSGLRGITEAFF
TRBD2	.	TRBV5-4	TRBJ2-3	TGTGCCAGCACCTGGGGGCGCGGGACTAGCGGGGCACACACAGATACGCAGTATTTT	CASTWGRGTSGAHTDTQYF
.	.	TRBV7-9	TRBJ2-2	TGTGCCAGCAGCTTGGCGGTTACTAACACCGGGGAGCTGTTTTTT	CASSLAVTNTGELFF
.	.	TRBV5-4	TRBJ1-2	TGTGCCAGCAGCCCCTTTCGTGGGGGCGCGTTCGACTACACCTTC	CASSPFRGGAFDYTF
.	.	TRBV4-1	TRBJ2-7	TGCGCCAGCAGCCAAGATCCCGAGGATTCCTACGAGCAGTACTTC	CASSQDPEDSYEQYF
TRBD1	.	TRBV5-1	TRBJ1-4	TGCGCCAGCAGCTTCCGGGACAGGGGGTTGCTAGGTGAAAAACTGTTTTTT	CASSFRDRGLLGEKLFF
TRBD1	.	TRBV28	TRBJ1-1	TGTGCCAGCAGTTTGGGACAGGGGGCTTTCTTT	CASSLGQGAFF
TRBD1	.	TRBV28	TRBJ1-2	TGTGCCAGCAGGGTCAGGGGGCACTATGGCTACACCTTC	CASRVRGHYGYTF
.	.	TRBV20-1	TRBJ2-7	TGCAGTGCTAGAGGTACCTACGAGCAGTACTTC	CSARGTYEQYF
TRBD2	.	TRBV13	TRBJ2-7	TGTGCCAGCAGCTTAGGAGGGCCTACAGCGGGATTTTACGAGCAGTACTTC	CASSLGGPTAGFYEQYF
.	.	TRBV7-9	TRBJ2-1	TGTGCCAGCAGCTTAGATTACACGGCGGGATACAATGAGCAGTTCTTC	CASSLDYTAGYNEQFF
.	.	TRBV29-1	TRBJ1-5	TGCAGCGCACAGGGCGATGGCAATCAGCCCCAGCATTTT	CSAQGDGNQPQHF
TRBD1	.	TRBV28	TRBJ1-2	TGTGCCAGCAGTTTATTGAACAGGGGGTTAAGTGGCTACACCTTC	CASSLLNRGLSGYTF
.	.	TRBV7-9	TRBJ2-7	TGTTCCAGCAGCCCGAACTACAGGTTCGCTACCTACGAGCAGTACTTC	CSSSPNYRFATYEQYF
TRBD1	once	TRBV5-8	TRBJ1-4	TGTGCCAGCAGCTTACTCAGGGGGCGGGGTAATGAAAAACTGTTTTTT	CASSLLRGRGNEKLFF
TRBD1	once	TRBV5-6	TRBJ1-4	TGTGCCAGCAGGTCAGGGGGCACTAATGAAAAACTGTTTTTT	CASRSGGTNEKLFF
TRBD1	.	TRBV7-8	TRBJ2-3	TGTGCCAGCTCAATCGGACAGGGCCTCAGCACAGATACGCAGTATTTT	CASSIGQGLSTDTQYF
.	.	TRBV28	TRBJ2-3	TGTGCCAGCAGTATACCTGGAGGGGACCGAGATACGCAGTATTTT	CASSIPGGDRDTQYF
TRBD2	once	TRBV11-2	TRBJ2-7	TGTGCCAGCAGCTTCAGGGCTAGCGGGACCCTAGAGCAGTACTTC	CASSFRASGTLEQYF
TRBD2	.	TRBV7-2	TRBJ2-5	TGTGCCAGCAGCTTAGTACTAGCGGGAGAGACCCAGTACTTC	CASSLVLAGETQYF
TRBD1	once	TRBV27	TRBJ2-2	TGTGCCAGCAGGTCCGGGACAGGGTTTGCCGGGGAGCTGTTTTTT	CASRSGTGFAGELFF
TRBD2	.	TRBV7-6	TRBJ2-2	TGTGCCAGCAGCTTAGGGGCCTCTAGCGGGAGTGGGGAGCTGTTTTTT	CASSLGASSGSGELFF
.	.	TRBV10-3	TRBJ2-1	TGTGCCATCAGTGAGAGGCAGGGGGGAAATGAGCAGTTCTTC	CAISERQGGNEQFF
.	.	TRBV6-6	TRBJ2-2	TGTGCCAGCAGCAATAGCCACGCGAACACCGGGGAGCTGTTTTTT	CASSNSHANTGELFF
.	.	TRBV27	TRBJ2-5	TGTGCCAGCAGTTTCGCGACAGCCTCTCGGGAGACCCAGTACTTC	CASSFATASRETQYF
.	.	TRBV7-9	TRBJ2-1	TGTGCCAGCAGCCTCGACAGGTTTAATGAGCAGTTCTTC	CASSLDRFNEQFF
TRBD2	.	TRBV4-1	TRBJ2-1	TGCGCCAGCAGCCAAGAGACTAGCGGGAGTTACAATGAGCAGTTCTTC	CASSQETSGSYNEQFF
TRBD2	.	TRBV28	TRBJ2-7	TGTGCCAGCATCCATAGCGGGAGGTGGGGCGAGCAGTACTTC	CASIHSGRWGEQYF
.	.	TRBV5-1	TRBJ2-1	TGCGCCAGCAGCTTGGAAGGGGCGTCCTACAATGAGCAGTTCTTC	CASSLEGASYNEQFF
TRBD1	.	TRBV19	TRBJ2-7	TGTGCCAGTAGTATCGGGACAGGGCTGGACGAGCAGTACTTC	CASSIGTGLDEQYF
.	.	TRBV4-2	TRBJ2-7	TGTGCCAGCAGCCAAGAAGAGTCGACTAGTTCTTTCCAATACGAGCAGTACTTC	CASSQEESTSSFQYEQYF
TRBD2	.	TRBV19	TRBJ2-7	TGTGCCAGTAGTCCTAGGACTAGCGGGAGGGGCGAGCAGTACTTC	CASSPRTSGRGEQYF
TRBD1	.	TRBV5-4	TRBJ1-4	TGTGCCAGCACCGAGTTCGGGACAGGGGGTGAAAAACTGTTTTTT	CASTEFGTGGEKLFF
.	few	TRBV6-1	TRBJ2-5	TGTGCCAGCAGTAAGTCCGGGGAGACCCAGTACTTC	CASSKSGETQYF
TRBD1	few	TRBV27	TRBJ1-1	TGTGCCAGCAGCTGGGCAGGGGGAACTGAAGCTTTCTTT	CASSWAGGTEAFF
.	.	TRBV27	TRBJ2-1	TGTGCCAGCAGTCCCTTAGGAGGCTACAATGAGCAGTTCTTC	CASSPLGGYNEQFF
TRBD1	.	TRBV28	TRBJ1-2	TGTGCCAGCAGTGCCCAGGGGGCGCTTGGCTACACCTTC	CASSAQGALGYTF
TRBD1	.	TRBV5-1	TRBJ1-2	TGCGCCAGCAGCTCTAGTCGACAGGGGAGTAACTATGGCTACACCTTC	CASSSSRQGSNYGYTF
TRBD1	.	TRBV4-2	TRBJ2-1	TGTGCCAGCAGCCAAGAGGGACAGGGGAACAATGAGCAGTTCTTC	CASSQEGQGNNEQFF
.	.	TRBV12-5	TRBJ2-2	TGTGCTAGTGGTTTGTGGCAGAACACCGGGGAGCTGTTTTTT	CASGLWQNTGELFF
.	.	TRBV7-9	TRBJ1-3	TGTGCCAGCAGTAAAGAGACTGGAAACACCATATATTTT	CASSKETGNTIYF
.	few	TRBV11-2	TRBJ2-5	TGTGCCAGCAGACTCGTCGCGGGGACCCAGTACTTC	CASRLVAGTQYF
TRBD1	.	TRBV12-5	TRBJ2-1	TGTGCTAGTGGTACGGGACAGGGGAACAATGAGCAGTTCTTC	CASGTGQGNNEQFF